Presented here are 4 T cell receptor beta chains from one specimen sequenced in a study of T cell repertoires in cytomegalovirus infection. TCRdb fed the reads into MiXCR, producing one record per CDR3 protein. The sample includes hundreds of thousands of distinct CDR3 sequences, 9.5% seen only once; the top ten take roughly 4.5%. Sequencing was performed on PBMCs. These receptors were collected from a human donor in good health (CMV status not recorded). Some clones in this sample may be carry-over from other donors' samples.

This clonotype occurred a few times. The chain links TRBV2 to TRBJ1-2; D remains unclear. Trimming removed 1 base from V and 4 bases from J, with 10 bases in between. Germline lookup yields CDR1 SNHLY and CDR2 FYNNEI. The CDR3 is 14 amino acids. The DNA of the CDR3 is TGTGCCAGCAGTGAAGATAAGCAGGTCTATGGCTACACCTTC. It yields the protein CASSEDKQVYGYTF.

This clonotype was seen repeatedly, ten times or more. The CDR3 is CASSFLGGSGANVLTF. The CDR3 DNA reads TGTGCCAGCAGCTTTCTAGGGGGCTCTGGGGCCAACGTCCTGACTTTC. The chain has TRBV7-2 and TRBJ2-6; a weak D match, TRBD1 (6 bases). The germline gives CDR1 SGHTA, CDR2 FQGNSA. The CDR3 has 16 residues. The V gene lost 3 bases and the J gene lost 0 bases, with 9 bases spanning the gap.

There are a few counts of this clonotype. V usage is TRBV28 and J usage is TRBJ1-1; possible D gene TRBD1, 6 bases. This CDR3 spans 18 amino acids. Germline V gene sequence: CDR1 MDHEN, CDR2 SYDVKM. V lost 1 base to trimming and J lost 1 base, with 19 bases between them. The DNA for the CDR3 is TGTGCCAGCAGTTTATTAAGGCAGGGGCTAGCAAGGAACACTGAAGCTTTCTTT. Encoded protein: CASSLLRQGLARNTEAFF.

This clonotype has just a few counts. The V and J genes are TRBV27 and TRBJ1-4; the match to TRBD1 covers 7 bases. Looked up from germline, CDR1 is MNHEY and CDR2 is SMNVEV (reference sequence). The CDR3 is 17 amino acids. J was trimmed by 8 bases and V by 5 bases; bases with no gene match: 17. The CDR3 DNA reads as TGTGCCAGCAGTAACATTCTCCGACAGGGAAGTGTCGAAAAACTGTTTTTT. Its protein product is CASSNILRQGSVEKLFF.